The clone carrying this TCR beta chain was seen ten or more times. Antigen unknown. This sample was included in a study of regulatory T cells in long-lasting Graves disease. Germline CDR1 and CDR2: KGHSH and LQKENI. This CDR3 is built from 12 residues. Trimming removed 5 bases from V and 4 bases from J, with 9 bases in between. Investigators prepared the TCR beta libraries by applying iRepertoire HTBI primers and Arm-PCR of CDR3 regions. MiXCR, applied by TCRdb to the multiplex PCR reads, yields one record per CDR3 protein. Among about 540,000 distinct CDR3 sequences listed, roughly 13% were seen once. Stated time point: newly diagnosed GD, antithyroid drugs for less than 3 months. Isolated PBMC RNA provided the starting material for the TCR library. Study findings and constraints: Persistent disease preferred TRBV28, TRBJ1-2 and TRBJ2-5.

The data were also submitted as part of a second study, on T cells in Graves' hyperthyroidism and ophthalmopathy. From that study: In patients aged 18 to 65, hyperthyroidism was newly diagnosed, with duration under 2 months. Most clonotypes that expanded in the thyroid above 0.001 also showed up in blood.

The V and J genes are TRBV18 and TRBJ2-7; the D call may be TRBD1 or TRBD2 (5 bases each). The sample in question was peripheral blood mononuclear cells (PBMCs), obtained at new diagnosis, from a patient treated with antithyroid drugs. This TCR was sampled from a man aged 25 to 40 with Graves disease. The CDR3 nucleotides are TGTGCCAGCTCATGGGACCTTTACGAGCAGTACTTC. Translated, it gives CASSWDLYEQYF.